The 20 T cell receptor beta chains below were found in one sample sequenced in a study of shared clonotypes between healthy human individuals (dated by TCRdb to 2019 to 2021). To prepare the library, the immunoSEQ multiplex PCR assay was applied. TCRdb stores this immuneACCESS table with in-frame sequences only. Part of the clones is absent; in the studies checked, under half of the shortfall reflects unresolved V genes, and no reason is known for the rest. The sample records over 2 million clones, about 95% of which are singletons. The ten biggest clones cover 0.1% to 0.15% of the sample. The sample was naive CD4+ T cells sorted from blood. Explained via the paper, the cell subset or site label denotes: CD45RA+ positively selected. These receptors were taken from a man in his late teens or twenties in good health.

J is TRBJ1-2 and V is TRBV4-3; D gene unclear. The CDR3 covers 15 residues. V was shortened by 4 bases and J by 4 bases, with 16 bases between the two germline ends. Germline-derived CDR1 and CDR2 are LGHNA and YSLEER. Here the CDR3 reads CASSRNNEGIYGYTF. CDR3 sequence (DNA): TGCGCCAGCAGCCGCAACAACGAGGGCATCTATGGCTACACCTTC.

The chain carries TRBV6-5 and TRBJ2-7, with TRBD1 identical over 9 bases. Germline CDR1 is MNHEY and CDR2 is SVGAGI. The CDR3 has 15 amino acids. Germline trimming cut 6 bases from V and 3 bases from J; bases unmatched to any gene: 9. Written as DNA, the CDR3 is TGTGCCAGCAGGATCACAGGGGGCGCACACTACGAGCAGTACTTC. Protein sequence: CASRITGGAHYEQYF.

The J gene is TRBJ2-7, the V gene TRBV21-1; TRBD2 is the table's D call and was not checked against the DNA. TRBV21-1 has pseudogene status. This CDR3 comprises 13 residues. CDR3 bases: TGTGCCAGCAGGGGAGACCCTTTAGACGAGCAGTACTTC. Protein: CASRGDPLDEQYF.

This chain joins TRBV9 and TRBJ2-1; D unresolved. The CDR3 covers 16 residues. V shed 0 bases and J shed 0 bases, with 10 bases lying between them. Germline V gene sequence: CDR1 SGDLS, CDR2 YYNGEE. The CDR3 DNA reads TGTGCCAGCAGCGTAGGGGTAGAAGTCTCCTACAATGAGCAGTTCTTC. Protein sequence: CASSVGVEVSYNEQFF.

This sequence joins TRBV2 and TRBJ2-5; TRBD1 or TRBD2 may be the D gene (5 bases each). From germline, CDR1 is SNHLY and CDR2 FYNNEI. CDR3 size: 15 residues. Trimming pared 6 bases from V and 2 bases from J, leaving 16 bases between. CDR3 nucleotide sequence: TGTGCCAGCAGAAGACCGGGACGTACTCAAGAGACCCAGTACTTC. Translating it yields CASRRPGRTQETQYF.

In its sample, this clone was seen once. The V call is TRBV28, the J call TRBJ1-5; D may be TRBD1 (5 bases). Trimming pared 11 bases from V and 4 bases from J, leaving 18 bases between. This CDR3 is built from 14 residues. Germline V gives CDR1 MDHEN, CDR2 SYDVKM. CDR3 DNA sequence: TGTGCCGCTTCAGGGACCCTTGGTAATCAGCCCCAGCATTTT. Its translation: CAASGTLGNQPQHF.

The rearrangement joins TRBV5-6 to TRBJ2-2; no definite D call. The CDR3 is 13 residues long. CDR1 SGHDT and CDR2 YYEEEE come from the germline V gene. The germline V and J ends were trimmed by 0 bases and 7 bases, with 7 bases remaining between them. The CDR3 sequence is CASSLAAIGELFF. In DNA form, the CDR3 reads TGTGCCAGCAGCTTGGCGGCAATCGGGGAGCTGTTTTTT.

The V gene is TRBV7-3, the J gene TRBJ2-7; D may be TRBD2 (5 bases). Trimming left V 4 bases short and J 3 bases short, with 16 bases between. The CDR3 covers 15 residues. Germline V gene sequence: CDR1 SGHTA, CDR2 FQGTGA. CDR3 DNA sequence: TGTGCCAGCAGCTCAGAGGCGGGCTCAGGCTACGAGCAGTACTTC. It is translated as CASSSEAGSGYEQYF.

This rearrangement joins TRBV14 to TRBJ2-2; no definite D call. CDR3 length: 13 residues. Germline CDR1 SGHDN, CDR2 FVKESK. V lost 4 bases, J lost 7 bases, and 10 bases lay in between. CDR3 amino acids: CASSRNSFGELFF. DNA of the CDR3: TGTGCCAGCAGCCGAAATAGCTTCGGGGAGCTGTTTTTT.

The rearrangement uses TRBV19 and TRBJ2-7; D may correspond to TRBD1 or TRBD2 (7 bases each). CDR1 is LNHDA and CDR2 is SQIVND in the germline V gene (reference sequence). The CDR3 spans 13 residues. V gave up 10 bases and J gave up 4 bases, with 17 bases separating them. CDR3 DNA: TGTGCCACTAGGGGGGGACAGCTATACGAGCAGTACTTC. This codes for CATRGGQLYEQYF.

This sequence joins TRBV2 and TRBJ2-5; 7 positions match TRBD2. After removal of 2 bases from V and 4 bases from J, the junction contained 10 bases not matched to a gene. CDR1 and CDR2 from the germline V gene are SNHLY and FYNNEI. The CDR3 has 16 residues. CDR3 sequence reads: CASSESSWEGTETQYF. The CDR3 region has the DNA TGTGCCAGCAGTGAATCTTCGTGGGAGGGGACAGAGACCCAGTACTTC. Full variable domain (outside the CDR3, taken from reference TRBV2 and TRBJ2-5): EPEVTQTPSHQVTQMGQEVILRCVPISNHLYFYWYRQILGQKVEFLVSFYNNEISEKSEIFDDQFSVERPDGSNFTLKIRSTKLEDSAMYFCASSESSWEGTETQYFGPGTRLLVL.

V and J are TRBV5-6 and TRBJ1-6; possible D gene TRBD1, 6 bases. The CDR3 runs to 17 residues. V lost 0 bases and J 8 bases, leaving 18 bases between the germline ends. Germline V gene lookup returns CDR1 SGHDT and CDR2 YYEEEE. CDR3 sequence (DNA): TGTGCCAGCAGCTTGGCCTGGACAGACTCTCGGGATTCACCCCTCCACTTT. Protein product: CASSLAWTDSRDSPLHF.

This chain uses TRBV6-1 with TRBJ2-3; 11 nucleotides line up with TRBD1. Germline loops: CDR1 MNHNS, CDR2 SASEGT. V trimming: 3 bases; J trimming: 1 base; junction bases outside the gene matches: 3. The CDR3 sequence is 16 residues long. Here the CDR3 DNA reads TGTGCCAGCAGTGAGGGGACAGGGGGGCGCACAGATACGCAGTATTTT. It translates to CASSEGTGGRTDTQYF.

The genes are TRBV7-9 and TRBJ2-1; D is possibly TRBD1 (6 bases). The CDR3 is 15 residues long. Trimming cost V 5 bases and J 15 bases, with 26 bases left between them. Germline assignment: CDR1 SEHNR and CDR2 FQNEAQ (reference sequence). The CDR3 protein is CASSKDSLAVGNRFF. CDR3 DNA sequence: TGTGCCAGCAGCAAGGACAGCCTGGCAGTGGGTAATCGGTTCTTC.

V and J are TRBV27 and TRBJ2-7; tentatively, D is TRBD1 (5 bases). This CDR3 is 13 amino acids long. Germline CDR1 and CDR2: MNHEY and SMNVEV (reference sequence). Trimming took 3 bases from V and 6 from J, leaving 12 bases between them. The CDR3 sequence: CASSFTGRSEQYF. In nucleotides, the CDR3 is TGTGCCAGCAGTTTTACAGGTCGGAGCGAGCAGTACTTC.

The rearrangement uses TRBV10-1 and TRBJ2-3, with 7 bases aligning to TRBD1. CDR3 length equals 14 residues. From germline, CDR1 is WNHNN and CDR2 SYGVQD (reference sequence). V shed 4 bases and J 2 bases; nucleotides not matched to a gene: 3. The DNA of the CDR3 is TGCGCCAGCAGTGGGGGACAGCTCACAGATACGCAGTATTTT. Encoded protein: CASSGGQLTDTQYF.

V usage is TRBV30 and J usage is TRBJ1-2; a possible D gene is TRBD1 (6 bases). Germline CDR1 GTSNPN, CDR2 SVGIG (reference sequence). The CDR3 spans 14 residues. V dropped 3 bases and J dropped 0 bases, with 11 bases sitting between them. The chain's CDR3 is CAWRGEGANYGYTF. CDR3 DNA: TGTGCCTGGAGGGGCGAGGGGGCTAACTATGGCTACACCTTC. Looking up the rest from reference TRBV30 and TRBJ1-2 gives the full variable domain: SQTIHQWPATLVQPVGSPLSLECTVEGTSNPNLYWYRQAAGRGLQLLFYSVGIGQISSEVPQNLSASRPQDRQFILSSKKLLLSDSGFYLCAWRGEGANYGYTFGSGTRLTVV.

The genes are TRBV7-9 and TRBJ1-1; D is unresolved. The V end lost 0 bases, the J end lost 2 bases, and 4 bases lay between the germline ends. Per germline, CDR1 SEHNR and CDR2 FQNEAQ (reference sequence). This CDR3 has 13 amino acids. CDR3 residues: CASSLAINTEAFF. The CDR3 DNA reads as TGTGCCAGCAGCTTAGCCATAAACACTGAAGCTTTCTTT.

About this clone itself: Other DNA sequences in this specimen translate into the identical CDR3. V and J are TRBV5-1 and TRBJ1-1; 7 bases match TRBD1. V trimming: 4 bases; J trimming: 0 bases; junction bases outside the gene matches: 3. Per the germline V gene, CDR1 is SGHRS and CDR2 is YFSETQ. CDR3 length equals 14 residues. The chain's CDR3 is CASSLDRMNTEAFF. The CDR3 coding sequence is TGCGCCAGCAGCCTGGACAGGATGAACACTGAAGCTTTCTTT.

Regarding this clone: The sample has other DNA sequences that encode this CDR3 too. The chain recombines TRBV6-6 with TRBJ2-5; no reliable D call. CDR1 and CDR2 from the germline V gene are MNHNY and SVGAGI (reference sequence). Trimming removed 5 bases from V and 4 bases from J, with 5 bases in between. This CDR3 contains 11 residues. This CDR3 is CASSTGETQYF. CDR3 bases: TGTGCCAGCAGTACGGGAGAGACCCAGTACTTC.